The 21 T cell receptor beta chains in this list originate from one sample, sequenced in a study of blood T cell repertoires in COVID-19. Method: immunoSEQ multiplex PCR; TCRdb's copy keeps in-frame clones and lacks some. This sample has tens of thousands of clones, with around 87% found just once. Sequenced: peripheral blood. These receptors were collected from an elderly man with active or convalescent COVID-19.

The rearrangement uses TRBV5-1 and TRBJ2-1; 11 bases line up with TRBD2. There are 16 residues in the CDR3. The V segment lost 4 bases and the J segment 3 bases; nucleotides outside the gene matches: 6. CDR1 is SGHRS, CDR2 YFSETQ, per germline. CDR3 nucleotides: TGCGCCAGCAGCCCGGCGGGGACTAGCGGCTACAATGAGCAGTTCTTC. Its translation is CASSPAGTSGYNEQFF.

The J gene is TRBJ2-1, the V gene TRBV6-5; D is unclear. The V gene's germline CDR1 is MNHEY and CDR2 SVGAGI. CDR3 length: 15 residues. Trimming cost V 2 bases and J 13 bases, with 21 bases left between them. CDR3 residues: CASSYLTAVGLYQFF. The CDR3 coding sequence is TGTGCCAGCAGTTACCTGACTGCAGTGGGTCTGTATCAGTTCTTC.

Written as DNA, the CDR3 is TGCGCCAGCAGTGAGTACACAGGGACTGAAGCTTTCTTT. The encoded protein is CASSEYTGTEAFF. This sequence joins TRBV10-1 and TRBJ1-1; weak D call: TRBD1 (6 bases). Germline CDR1 reads WNHNN; CDR2 reads SYGVQD (reference sequence). V shed 1 base and J shed 5 bases, with 8 bases lying between them. The CDR3 extends over 13 amino acids.

The chain links TRBV28 to TRBJ1-4, with TRBD1 matching over 9 bases. V was pared by 5 bases and J by 0 bases, with 4 bases of the junction left unmatched. This CDR3 is built from 16 residues. Germline lookup yields CDR1 MDHEN and CDR2 SYDVKM. The CDR3 DNA reads TGTGCCAGCAGTACCTGGGACAGGGCAACTAATGAAAAACTGTTTTTT. Protein: CASSTWDRATNEKLFF.

This clone was counted only a few times. V is TRBV28 and J is TRBJ1-3; possible D gene TRBD1, 5 bases. Germline CDR1 reads MDHEN; CDR2 reads SYDVKM. Deletions cut 4 bases from V and 7 bases from J, with 17 bases between. CDR3 length: 15 amino acids. CDR3 in amino acids: CASSSTGGKRNTIYF. In DNA form, the CDR3 reads TGTGCCAGCAGTTCTACAGGAGGGAAGAGGAACACCATATATTTT.

In this sample, this clone turned up a few times. The chain carries TRBV24-1 and TRBJ1-3; D is unclear. The CDR3 sequence is 15 residues long. The V gene lost 11 bases and the J gene lost 4 bases, with 20 bases spanning the gap. Germline CDR1 reads KGHDR; CDR2 reads SFDVKD. CDR3 nucleotides: TGTGCCAGGCAGTTTAGGAGGGCGCCAGGAAACACCATATATTTT. This sequence encodes CARQFRRAPGNTIYF.

This clone was picked up a small number of times. This chain joins TRBV24-1 and TRBJ2-3, with 13 nucleotides matching TRBD2. Germline trimming cut 3 bases from V and 3 bases from J; bases unmatched to any gene: 5. The CDR3 spans 17 residues. Germline V gene lookup returns CDR1 KGHDR and CDR2 SFDVKD. The CDR3 reads CATSDPGTSGKTDTQYF. The CDR3 DNA reads TGTGCCACCAGTGATCCCGGGACTAGCGGGAAAACAGATACGCAGTATTTT.

V and J are TRBV5-6 and TRBJ1-2, with 9 bases lining up with TRBD1. Germline-derived CDR1 and CDR2 are SGHDT and YYEEEE. V gave up 4 bases and J gave up 4 bases; unmatched junction bases: 5. This CDR3 is built from 14 residues. The CDR3 region is CASSPGTGFYGYTF. The CDR3 region has the DNA TGTGCCAGCAGCCCAGGGACAGGGTTCTATGGCTACACCTTC. The full variable domain, its missing parts supplied by reference TRBV5-6 and TRBJ1-2, is DAGVTQSPTHLIKTRGQQVTLRCSPKSGHDTVSWYQQALGQGPQFIFQYYEEEERQRGNFPDRFSGHQFPNYSSELNVNALLLGDSALYLCASSPGTGFYGYTFGSGTRLTVV.

CDR3 nucleotide sequence: TGTGCCAGCAGTTACTCGAATCAGAATAATTCACCCCTCCACTTT. This encodes CASSYSNQNNSPLHF. V is TRBV6-5 and J is TRBJ1-6; D gene uncertain. Germline CDR1 and CDR2: MNHEY and SVGAGI. V was shortened by 0 bases and J by 5 bases, with 8 bases between the two germline ends. The CDR3 loop spans 15 amino acids.

The chain links TRBV11-2 to TRBJ2-2, with 13 bases that match TRBD2. The length of the CDR3 is 15 residues. After removal of 8 bases from V and 3 bases from J, the junction contained 3 bases not matched to a gene. The V gene's germline CDR1 is SGHAT and CDR2 FQNNGV. The CDR3 DNA follows: TGTGCCAGCCGGACTAGCGGGGGTTACACCGGGGAGCTGTTTTTT. Its protein is CASRTSGGYTGELFF. The entire variable domain, with the rest obtained from reference TRBV11-2 and TRBJ2-2, is as follows: EAGVAQSPRYKIIEKRQSVAFWCNPISGHATLYWYQQILGQGPKLLIQFQNNGVVDDSQLPKDRFSAERLKGVDSTLKIQPAKLEDSAVYLCASRTSGGYTGELFFGEGSRLTVL.

The chain links TRBV10-1 to TRBJ1-4; 9 bases align to TRBD1. Per the germline V gene, CDR1 is WNHNN and CDR2 is SYGVQD (reference sequence). Unmatched junction bases numbered 1, after V lost 2 bases and J lost 6 bases. The CDR3 is 14 residues long. CDR3 protein: CASSERQGDEKLFF. The CDR3 bases are TGCGCCAGCAGTGAGAGACAGGGGGATGAAAAACTGTTTTTT.

V gene TRBV7-8 combines with J gene TRBJ1-5; D might be TRBD1 (6 bases). This CDR3 has 15 amino acids. With 5 bases removed from V and 4 bases from J, the gap between germline ends came to 15 bases. Germline CDR1 reads SGHVS; CDR2 reads FQNEAQ. CDR3 nucleotides: TGTGCCAGCAGCCCAGCGGGGGCAGGGAATCAGCCCCAGCATTTT. Amino acids: CASSPAGAGNQPQHF.

Concerning this clone: Its ends do not fully match the called genes, so a read error is possible. The J gene is TRBJ1-1, the V gene TRBV10-1; the match to TRBD1 covers 8 bases. Germline V gene data show CDR1 as WNHNN and CDR2 as SYGVQD (reference sequence). The CDR3 is 14 amino acids. The CDR3 nucleotides read TGCGCCAGCAGCGAGGACAGGGTGAAAACTGAAGCTTTCTTT. Translating it yields CASSEDRVKTEAFF.

This chain joins TRBV12-3 or TRBV12-4 and TRBJ2-2; no clear D. V was clipped by 3 bases and J by 4 bases, with 6 bases between them. CDR3 size: 13 residues. The CDR3 sequence: CASSLGATGELFF. The CDR3 nucleotides read TGTGCCAGCAGTTTGGGCGCCACCGGGGAGCTGTTTTTT.

The V call is TRBV5-1, the J call TRBJ1-4; D remains ambiguous. CDR1 and CDR2 from the germline V gene are SGHRS and YFSETQ. Trimming cost V 0 bases and J 2 bases, with 5 bases left between them. The CDR3 totals 14 residues. This CDR3 reads CASSLGQTNEKLFF. CDR3 in DNA: TGCGCCAGCAGCTTGGGGCAGACTAATGAAAAACTGTTTTTT.

The chain carries TRBV7-8 and TRBJ2-6, with D tentatively TRBD2 (6 bases). The CDR3 extends over 18 amino acids. In germline, CDR1 is SGHVS, CDR2 FQNEAQ. V was trimmed by 3 bases and J by 0 bases, leaving 15 bases between them. The CDR3 protein is CASSFLGRGSSGANVLTF. CDR3 sequence (DNA): TGTGCCAGCAGCTTTCTCGGACGGGGGAGCTCTGGGGCCAACGTCCTGACTTTC. Together with reference TRBV7-8 and TRBJ2-6, the CDR3 gives the full variable domain: GAGVSQSPRYKVAKRGQDVALRCDPISGHVSLFWYQQALGQGPEFLTYFQNEAQLDKSGLPSDRFFAERPEGSVSTLKIQRTQQEDSAVYLCASSFLGRGSSGANVLTFGAGSRLTVL.

J is TRBJ1-1 and V is TRBV25-1, with a tentative D call TRBD1 (5 bases). CDR3 length equals 13 residues. Germline assignment: CDR1 MGHDK and CDR2 SYGVNS. The V and J ends lost 6 bases and 2 bases respectively, with 10 bases between them. The CDR3 is CASSRGTNTEAFF. The CDR3 coding sequence is TGTGCCAGCAGCCGGGGGACTAACACTGAAGCTTTCTTT. The full variable domain, in which reference TRBV25-1 and TRBJ1-1 provide the parts outside the CDR3, is EADIYQTPRYLVIGTGKKITLECSQTMGHDKMYWYQQDPGMELHLIHYSYGVNSTEKGDLSSESTVSRIRTEHFPLTLESARPSHTSQYLCASSRGTNTEAFFGQGTRLTVV.

This clone is a singleton in its sample. The chain recombines TRBV9 with TRBJ1-2; TRBD1 agrees at 7 bases. This CDR3 contains 13 residues. Germline CDR1 is SGDLS and CDR2 is YYNGEE. V gave up 0 bases and J gave up 6 bases; unmatched junction bases: 2. CDR3 residues: CASSVARGDGYTF. CDR3 sequence (DNA): TGTGCCAGCAGCGTAGCCAGGGGGGATGGCTACACCTTC.

The gene calls are TRBV5-8 and TRBJ1-3; possibly TRBD1 for D (6 bases). Germline CDR1 is SGHTS and CDR2 is YDEGEE. The germline V and J ends were trimmed by 4 bases and 0 bases, with 17 bases remaining between them. The CDR3 contains 17 residues. CDR3 bases: TGTGCCAGCAGCGTTGGACAGCCAACCCTCTCTGGAAACACCATATATTTT. The encoded protein is CASSVGQPTLSGNTIYF.

V usage is TRBV11-2 and J usage is TRBJ1-1, with D unresolved. CDR3 length: 14 amino acids. CDR1 SGHAT and CDR2 FQNNGV come from the germline V gene. V lost 0 bases to trimming and J lost 4 bases, with 9 bases between them. CDR3 bases: TGTGCCAGCAGCTTAGATTTTAGGAGCACTGAAGCTTTCTTT. Its protein is CASSLDFRSTEAFF. Variable domain in full (rest from reference TRBV11-2 and TRBJ1-1): EAGVAQSPRYKIIEKRQSVAFWCNPISGHATLYWYQQILGQGPKLLIQFQNNGVVDDSQLPKDRFSAERLKGVDSTLKIQPAKLEDSAVYLCASSLDFRSTEAFFGQGTRLTVV.

The V gene is TRBV11-3, the J gene TRBJ2-3; 10 bases are shared with TRBD2. Germline V lookup: CDR1 SGHNT, CDR2 YENEEA. The V gene end was trimmed by 3 bases and the J gene end by 4 bases; junction bases not matched to a gene: 1. This CDR3 comprises 14 residues. CDR3 residues: CASSFSGRSDTQYF. The DNA for the CDR3 is TGTGCCAGCAGCTTTAGCGGGAGGTCAGATACGCAGTATTTT.